The rows below give T cell receptor beta chains drawn from one sample of a study of PD-1 blockade in classical Hodgkin lymphoma. Libraries were prepared by immunoSEQ multiplex PCR; TCRdb keeps only in-frame clonotypes and omits some of them. Altogether about 90,000 clones are present, 65% to 85% being singletons, with the ten largest covering approximately 15%. The material was peripheral blood mononuclear cells (PBMCs), obtained before the fourth cycle of nivolumab. These receptors came from a human donor with classical Hodgkin lymphoma. The CDR3 runs from the conserved cysteine through the conserved F or W. The order of the fields is V gene, J gene, D gene, clone size, CDR3 protein, CDR3 DNA. The D gene is left open where the match is weak. Size values are once, few and many counts, or a class for expanded clones, and some rows have none.

v_call: TRBV18; j_call: TRBJ2-7; d_call: .; clone_size: .; cdr3_aa: CASSPIGGASYEQYF; cdr3_nt: TGTGCCAGCTCACCAATTGGCGGGGCCTCCTACGAGCAGTACTTC
v_call: TRBV2; j_call: TRBJ2-3; d_call: .; clone_size: .; cdr3_aa: CASSGRLGLTDTQYF; cdr3_nt: TGTGCCAGCAGTGGTCGACTAGGGTTAACAGATACGCAGTATTTT
v_call: TRBV28; j_call: TRBJ1-2; d_call: TRBD1; clone_size: .; cdr3_aa: CASRPVGQAAYGYTF; cdr3_nt: TGTGCCAGCCGCCCTGTTGGACAGGCCGCCTATGGCTACACCTTC
v_call: TRBV15; j_call: TRBJ1-1; d_call: .; clone_size: once; cdr3_aa: CATSRGRNTEAFF; cdr3_nt: TGTGCCACCAGCAGAGGTAGGAACACTGAAGCTTTCTTT
v_call: TRBV13; j_call: TRBJ2-5; d_call: .; clone_size: once; cdr3_aa: CASTLGTGETQYF; cdr3_nt: TGTGCCAGCACCCTTGGGACGGGGGAGACCCAGTACTTC
v_call: TRBV7-9; j_call: TRBJ2-2; d_call: TRBD2; clone_size: .; cdr3_aa: CASSFLAGGPDTGELFF; cdr3_nt: TGTGCCAGCAGCTTCCTAGCGGGAGGGCCGGACACCGGGGAGCTGTTTTTT
v_call: TRBV10-3; j_call: TRBJ1-5; d_call: TRBD1; clone_size: .; cdr3_aa: CAISEFGTGDQPQHF; cdr3_nt: TGTGCCATCAGTGAGTTCGGGACAGGGGATCAGCCCCAGCATTTT
v_call: TRBV9; j_call: TRBJ1-3; d_call: TRBD1; clone_size: .; cdr3_aa: CASSATGVRNTIYF; cdr3_nt: TGTGCCAGCAGCGCTACAGGGGTTCGAAACACCATATATTTT
v_call: TRBV15; j_call: TRBJ2-3; d_call: .; clone_size: .; cdr3_aa: CATRGTTGTDTQYF; cdr3_nt: TGTGCCACCAGAGGAACGACGGGCACAGATACGCAGTATTTT
v_call: TRBV28; j_call: TRBJ1-2; d_call: .; clone_size: .; cdr3_aa: CASSLFGGPDYGYTF; cdr3_nt: TGTGCCAGCAGTTTATTTGGGGGGCCAGACTATGGCTACACCTTC
v_call: TRBV2; j_call: TRBJ1-1; d_call: TRBD1; clone_size: .; cdr3_aa: CASGGQGNTEAFF; cdr3_nt: TGTGCCAGCGGGGGACAGGGGAACACTGAAGCTTTCTTT
v_call: TRBV6-6; j_call: TRBJ2-5; d_call: .; clone_size: once; cdr3_aa: CASSFKGPGETQYF; cdr3_nt: TGTGCCAGCAGTTTCAAGGGCCCGGGGGAGACCCAGTACTTC
v_call: TRBV30; j_call: TRBJ1-1; d_call: .; clone_size: .; cdr3_aa: CAWSVLGPGEAFF; cdr3_nt: TGTGCCTGGAGTGTTTTGGGCCCCGGGGAAGCTTTCTTT
v_call: TRBV18; j_call: TRBJ2-7; d_call: TRBD1; clone_size: .; cdr3_aa: CASSPNTGQRREQYF; cdr3_nt: TGTGCCAGCTCACCAAATACGGGACAGAGAAGGGAGCAGTACTTC
v_call: TRBV9; j_call: TRBJ2-2; d_call: .; clone_size: .; cdr3_aa: CASRGAVTAGELFF; cdr3_nt: TGTGCCAGCCGCGGGGCGGTGACGGCCGGGGAGCTGTTTTTT
v_call: TRBV7-8; j_call: TRBJ2-3; d_call: TRBD2; clone_size: .; cdr3_aa: CASSLELRLAGDTQYF; cdr3_nt: TGTGCCAGCAGCTTAGAACTGAGACTAGCGGGAGATACGCAGTATTTT
v_call: TRBV7-6; j_call: TRBJ2-5; d_call: .; clone_size: .; cdr3_aa: CASSLRRVGSQETQYF; cdr3_nt: TGTGCCAGCAGCTTACGAAGAGTAGGGTCCCAAGAGACCCAGTACTTC
v_call: TRBV13; j_call: TRBJ2-7; d_call: .; clone_size: .; cdr3_aa: CASSVATLYEQYF; cdr3_nt: TGTGCCAGCAGCGTCGCGACTCTTTACGAGCAGTACTTC
v_call: TRBV5-1; j_call: TRBJ2-7; d_call: TRBD2; clone_size: .; cdr3_aa: CASSLQLAGDREQYF; cdr3_nt: TGCGCCAGCAGCTTGCAACTAGCGGGAGATCGCGAGCAGTACTTC
v_call: TRBV7-9; j_call: TRBJ2-5; d_call: TRBD2; clone_size: .; cdr3_aa: CASSLGAGAQYF; cdr3_nt: TGTGCCAGCAGCTTAGGGGCGGGGGCCCAGTACTTC
v_call: TRBV2; j_call: TRBJ2-5; d_call: TRBD2; clone_size: .; cdr3_aa: CASSGMAGGQETQYF; cdr3_nt: TGTGCCAGCAGTGGAATGGCGGGAGGGCAAGAGACCCAGTACTTC
v_call: TRBV28; j_call: TRBJ2-3; d_call: .; clone_size: .; cdr3_aa: CASSSGNTDTQYF; cdr3_nt: TGTGCCAGCAGTTCCGGGAACACAGATACGCAGTATTTT
v_call: TRBV30; j_call: TRBJ2-7; d_call: TRBD1; clone_size: .; cdr3_aa: CAWSRTGSEQYF; cdr3_nt: TGTGCCTGGAGTAGGACAGGGTCCGAGCAGTACTTC
v_call: TRBV2; j_call: TRBJ1-1; d_call: .; clone_size: .; cdr3_aa: CASSDQTVNTEAFF; cdr3_nt: TGTGCCAGCAGTGACCAGACAGTGAACACTGAAGCTTTCTTT
v_call: TRBV27; j_call: TRBJ2-5; d_call: .; clone_size: .; cdr3_aa: CASSFRGAETQYF; cdr3_nt: TGTGCCAGCAGTTTTCGGGGCGCAGAGACCCAGTACTTC
v_call: TRBV4-1; j_call: TRBJ1-1; d_call: .; clone_size: few; cdr3_aa: CASSQDLAGGTEAFF; cdr3_nt: TGCGCCAGCAGCCAAGACCTCGCGGGGGGCACTGAAGCTTTCTTT
v_call: TRBV30; j_call: TRBJ2-7; d_call: .; clone_size: .; cdr3_aa: CAWSGQFGHEQYF; cdr3_nt: TGTGCCTGGAGTGGCCAGTTCGGACACGAGCAGTACTTC
v_call: TRBV5-1; j_call: TRBJ2-7; d_call: .; clone_size: .; cdr3_aa: CASSLYVSYEQYF; cdr3_nt: TGCGCCAGCAGCTTGTATGTGAGTTACGAGCAGTACTTC
v_call: TRBV7-9; j_call: TRBJ2-5; d_call: .; clone_size: .; cdr3_aa: CASSPNDGAQYF; cdr3_nt: TGTGCCAGCAGCCCGAATGACGGAGCCCAGTACTTC
v_call: TRBV19; j_call: TRBJ1-1; d_call: TRBD1; clone_size: .; cdr3_aa: CASLDRGVSEAFF; cdr3_nt: TGTGCCAGTCTCGACAGGGGGGTATCTGAAGCTTTCTTT
v_call: TRBV29-1; j_call: TRBJ2-7; d_call: .; clone_size: .; cdr3_aa: CSVADLSSYEQYF; cdr3_nt: TGCAGCGTTGCAGATCTTTCCTCCTACGAGCAGTACTTC
v_call: TRBV6-4; j_call: TRBJ1-2; d_call: TRBD1; clone_size: .; cdr3_aa: CASSRGRTDEGYTF; cdr3_nt: TGTGCCAGCAGCAGGGGGCGGACAGATGAAGGCTACACCTTC
v_call: TRBV30; j_call: TRBJ2-1; d_call: TRBD2; clone_size: .; cdr3_aa: CAWSEAGDNEQFF; cdr3_nt: TGTGCCTGGAGTGAAGCGGGAGACAATGAGCAGTTCTTC
v_call: TRBV19; j_call: TRBJ2-2; d_call: TRBD2; clone_size: .; cdr3_aa: CASSTRLAGYTGELFF; cdr3_nt: TGTGCCAGTAGTACAAGACTAGCGGGATACACCGGGGAGCTGTTTTTT
v_call: TRBV7-2; j_call: TRBJ2-1; d_call: TRBD2; clone_size: .; cdr3_aa: CASSLQLAGGLSYNEQFF; cdr3_nt: TGTGCCAGCAGCTTACAGCTAGCGGGAGGGCTCTCCTACAATGAGCAGTTCTTC
v_call: TRBV6-1; j_call: TRBJ2-1; d_call: .; clone_size: .; cdr3_aa: CASSEAVTYNEQFF; cdr3_nt: TGTGCCAGCAGTGAAGCAGTTACGTACAATGAGCAGTTCTTC
v_call: TRBV5-4; j_call: TRBJ1-1; d_call: TRBD1; clone_size: once; cdr3_aa: CASSPGTAKANTEAFF; cdr3_nt: TGTGCCAGCAGCCCTGGGACAGCGAAAGCTAACACTGAAGCTTTCTTT
v_call: TRBV29-1; j_call: TRBJ2-2; d_call: TRBD2; clone_size: .; cdr3_aa: CSVALAGSGELFF; cdr3_nt: TGCAGCGTTGCACTAGCGGGAAGCGGGGAGCTGTTTTTT
v_call: TRBV27; j_call: TRBJ1-1; d_call: TRBD1; clone_size: .; cdr3_aa: CASSPTGERAEAFF; cdr3_nt: TGTGCCAGCAGTCCGACAGGGGAAAGGGCTGAAGCTTTCTTT
v_call: TRBV5-8; j_call: TRBJ2-1; d_call: TRBD1; clone_size: .; cdr3_aa: CASSPGQADFRRQFF; cdr3_nt: TGTGCCAGCAGCCCGGGACAGGCGGATTTCAGGCGACAGTTCTTC
v_call: TRBV6-1; j_call: TRBJ1-5; d_call: .; clone_size: .; cdr3_aa: CASIASPFGNQPQHF; cdr3_nt: TGTGCCAGCATCGCCTCCCCGTTCGGCAATCAGCCCCAGCATTTT
v_call: TRBV6-5; j_call: TRBJ2-2; d_call: TRBD2; clone_size: .; cdr3_aa: CASSFGLAGAGELFF; cdr3_nt: TGTGCCAGCAGCTTCGGACTAGCGGGAGCCGGGGAGCTGTTTTTT
v_call: TRBV7-9; j_call: TRBJ1-4; d_call: .; clone_size: .; cdr3_aa: CASSLARTHQGEKLFF; cdr3_nt: TGTGCCAGCAGCTTAGCTAGGACGCACCAGGGTGAAAAACTGTTTTTT
v_call: TRBV6-1; j_call: TRBJ2-1; d_call: .; clone_size: .; cdr3_aa: CASRENYRPGGYNEQFF; cdr3_nt: TGTGCCAGCAGGGAAAACTACAGACCCGGCGGCTACAATGAGCAGTTCTTC
v_call: TRBV5-6; j_call: TRBJ1-4; d_call: TRBD1; clone_size: .; cdr3_aa: CASSRDRGIATNEKLFF; cdr3_nt: TGTGCCAGCAGTAGGGACAGGGGAATTGCAACTAATGAAAAACTGTTTTTT
v_call: TRBV28; j_call: TRBJ1-2; d_call: .; clone_size: .; cdr3_aa: CASSLAPAGIVRGYTF; cdr3_nt: TGTGCCAGCAGTCTTGCCCCGGCAGGGATCGTGCGTGGCTACACCTTC
v_call: TRBV19; j_call: TRBJ2-3; d_call: TRBD2; clone_size: .; cdr3_aa: CASRLTSGSADTQYF; cdr3_nt: TGTGCCAGTAGGTTGACTAGCGGGAGCGCAGATACGCAGTATTTT
v_call: TRBV7-8; j_call: TRBJ2-3; d_call: .; clone_size: .; cdr3_aa: CASSILRTDTQYF; cdr3_nt: TGTGCCAGCAGCATACTACGCACAGATACGCAGTATTTT
v_call: TRBV30; j_call: TRBJ1-5; d_call: .; clone_size: .; cdr3_aa: CAWNQGPNQPQHF; cdr3_nt: TGTGCCTGGAATCAGGGCCCAAATCAGCCCCAGCATTTT
v_call: TRBV6-1; j_call: TRBJ1-5; d_call: .; clone_size: .; cdr3_aa: CASSDFPQRINQPQHF; cdr3_nt: TGTGCCAGCAGTGATTTCCCTCAGCGGATCAATCAGCCCCAGCATTTT